This is a list of T cell receptor beta chains from one sample in a study of neurological immune-mediated disorders. Using its own MiXCR run on the 5' RACE reads, TCRdb lists one record per CDR3 protein. This sample has some 21,000 distinct CDR3 sequences, with about 16% found just once. The sequenced sample was PBMCs. The receptors here all came from a female donor with HTLV-1-associated myelopathy (HAM/TSP). Both conserved end residues are part of each CDR3. Each record gives: clone size, CDR3 length, V gene, J gene, CDR3 protein. For some rows the clone size is stated as once, few or many, or as a class when expanded; others skip it.

many	17	TRBV20-1	TRBJ2-5	CSARFPLGKQGGGTQYF
many	15	TRBV20-1	TRBJ2-3	CSAPAGGRTTDTQYF
medium-sized	16	TRBV20-1	TRBJ2-2	CSARVPTGTNTGELFF
few	12	TRBV20-1	TRBJ2-7	CSAKQGTYEQYF
many	13	TRBV20-1	TRBJ2-5	CSASRGSQETQYF
many	16	TRBV11-1	TRBJ1-5	CASSFPGTPREQPQHF
many	16	TRBV20-1	TRBJ2-1	CSARDIRESGYNEQFF
many	16	TRBV5-1	TRBJ2-2	CASSTGQGANTGELFF
many	15	TRBV7-9	TRBJ2-3	CASSSLKASTDTQYF
many	17	TRBV5-6	TRBJ2-2	CASRGEGLAANTGELFF
many	13	TRBV7-2	TRBJ2-3	CASSLAFEDTQYF
many	17	TRBV12-3/TRBV12-4	TRBJ2-7	CASSSATYSGGTYEQYF
many	15	TRBV6-1	TRBJ2-1	CASSEASLGYNEQFF
.	14	TRBV5-6	TRBJ1-5	CASSSDRVNQTQHF
many	14	TRBV14	TRBJ1-1	CASSQDKGQGGAFF
medium-sized	15	TRBV28	TRBJ2-3	CASSLAGSGTDTQYF